This TCR beta chain was documented in a study of blood T cell repertoires in COVID-19. Overall study context: PBMCs, B-cell-depleted T cells, or T cells provided the cDNA or gDNA that made up the material.

This clone came up a few times. After removal of 0 bases from V and 3 bases from J, the junction contained 7 bases not matched to a gene. CDR3 length equals 16 residues. Germline V lookup: CDR1 GTSNPN, CDR2 SVGIG (reference sequence). Authors' data handling: Scientists estimated how many nucleated cells there were by amplifying reference gene primers. Sequencing used immunoSEQ multiplex PCR; TCRdb keeps in-frame clones, though not all of them. The V and J calls and clone size come from that table; D and trimming were worked out from the DNA. This sample has 350,000 to 450,000 clones; roughly 86% occur once, and the top ten carry roughly 2%.

This TCR was sampled from a woman aged 60-75 years with COVID-19, enrolled during active disease. The sample was peripheral blood. The chain has TRBV30 and TRBJ2-2, with 7 bases lining up with TRBD1. CDR3 protein: CAWSVRGGPDTGELFF. In DNA form, the CDR3 reads TGTGCCTGGAGTGTAAGAGGGGGCCCCGACACCGGGGAGCTGTTTTTT. Together with reference TRBV30 and TRBJ2-2, the CDR3 gives the full variable domain: SQTIHQWPATLVQPVGSPLSLECTVEGTSNPNLYWYRQAAGRGLQLLFYSVGIGQISSEVPQNLSASRPQDRQFILSSKKLLLSDSGFYLCAWSVRGGPDTGELFFGEGSRLTVL.